The 9 T cell receptor beta chains in this list originate from one sample, sequenced in a study of blood T cell repertoires in COVID-19 (dated by TCRdb to the early 2020s). Receptors were amplified or captured by the immunoSEQ multiplex PCR assay. TCRdb provides this immuneACCESS table in a form limited to in-frame rearrangements. Some clones are lacking; in checked studies, under half of them reflect an unresolved V gene, and why the rest are absent is not known. This sample gives about 49,000 clones in total; 85% to 90% of them show up just once. Together, the top ten hold over 10% of the sample. The sample was peripheral blood. Every receptor here comes from a man at least 80 years old with acute or convalescent COVID-19.

The chain carries TRBV6-1 and TRBJ1-3; unclear D gene. There are 17 residues in the CDR3. Looked up from germline, CDR1 is MNHNS and CDR2 is SASEGT. With 4 bases removed from V and 4 bases from J, the gap between germline ends came to 20 bases. The CDR3 protein is CASSGDPSGPFGNTIYF. Written as DNA, the CDR3 is TGTGCCAGCAGTGGTGACCCCAGCGGTCCCTTCGGAAACACCATATATTTT.

This chain connects TRBV28 to TRBJ1-4; TRBD1 matches 9 bases. CDR3 length: 14 amino acids. V shed 10 bases and J 8 bases; nucleotides not matched to a gene: 11. CDR1 is MDHEN, CDR2 SYDVKM, per germline. The CDR3 reads CATRTQGAYEKLFF. CDR3 DNA: TGTGCCACCCGAACACAGGGGGCCTACGAAAAACTGTTTTTT.

The chain uses TRBV4-1 and TRBJ1-4; the D gene is possibly TRBD1 (5 bases). The ends were cut back, 1 base at V and 0 bases at J, with 9 bases in the middle. The germline CDR1 and CDR2 sequences are MGHRA and YSYEKL. This CDR3 has 16 residues. The CDR3 reads CASSQGWGATNEKLFF. Written as DNA, the CDR3 is TGCGCCAGCAGCCAAGGGTGGGGGGCAACTAATGAAAAACTGTTTTTT.

The V and J genes are TRBV18 and TRBJ1-3, with unresolved D. CDR3 length: 17 residues. The germline V and J ends were trimmed by 1 base and 0 bases, with 13 bases remaining between them. Germline V gene sequence: CDR1 KGHSH, CDR2 LQKENI. The CDR3 spells CASSPQMQAHSGNTIYF. CDR3 DNA sequence: TGTGCCAGCTCACCACAGATGCAGGCCCACTCTGGAAACACCATATATTTT.

The CDR3 is CASSPGVFYEQYF. For the CDR3, the DNA is TGTGCCAGCAGCCCGGGAGTTTTTTACGAGCAGTACTTC. The chain combines TRBV3-1 (or the pseudogene TRBV3-2) with TRBJ2-7, with D possibly matching TRBD2 (6 bases). V shed 4 bases and J shed 4 bases, with 11 bases lying between them. The CDR3 is 13 amino acids. Germline-derived CDR1 and CDR2 are LGHDT and YNNKEL (reference sequence).

The chain combines TRBV7-2 with TRBJ1-4, with D unclear. V dropped 5 bases and J dropped 5 bases, with 3 bases sitting between them. In germline, CDR1 is SGHTA, CDR2 FQGNSA. The CDR3 has 11 amino acids. The CDR3 DNA reads TGTGCCAGCAGCCCAAATGAAAAACTGTTTTTT. Residues: CASSPNEKLFF.

The chain carries TRBV2 and TRBJ1-1; no reliable D call. Trimming shortened V by 4 bases and J by 7 bases, and 13 bases separated the two germline ends. Germline CDR1 and CDR2: SNHLY and FYNNEI. The CDR3 is 13 amino acids. The CDR3 nucleotides are TGTGCCAGCAGTGCCGGGTTAATGGGTGAAGCTTTCTTT. Residues: CASSAGLMGEAFF.

This chain connects TRBV5-1 to TRBJ1-3; TRBD1 matches at 7 bases. The CDR3 totals 15 residues. Germline values: CDR1 SGHRS, CDR2 YFSETQ. J was trimmed by 0 bases and V by 2 bases; bases with no gene match: 2. DNA of the CDR3: TGCGCCAGCAGCTTTCAGGGGGACTCTGGAAACACCATATATTTT. Encoded protein: CASSFQGDSGNTIYF. The variable domain in full, completed from reference TRBV5-1 and TRBJ1-3, reads KAGVTQTPRYLIKTRGQQVTLSCSPISGHRSVSWYQQTPGQGLQFLFEYFSETQRNKGNFPGRFSGRQFSNSRSEMNVSTLELGDSALYLCASSFQGDSGNTIYFGEGSWLTVV.

This chain joins TRBV19 and TRBJ2-7, with D possibly matching TRBD1 (6 bases). The V and J ends lost 3 bases and 0 bases respectively, with 12 bases between them. Germline V gene lookup returns CDR1 LNHDA and CDR2 SQIVND (reference sequence). This CDR3 is 15 amino acids long. CDR3 nucleotides: TGTGCCAGTAGTATCACAGGGTCAAGCTCCTACGAGCAGTACTTC. This encodes CASSITGSSSYEQYF.